This T cell receptor (beta chain) derives from a study of cytomegalovirus exposure and HLA in healthy donors. Whole-study context: Ancestry clustering placed 70% to 90% of under 450 genotyped donors in the Caucasian-associated cluster. Study-level points and caveats: Some V segments, TRBV6-2 and TRBV6-3 among them, were indistinguishable and were therefore excluded.

The PCR made use of 60 Vbeta and 13 Jbeta primers. This table comes from immunoSEQ multiplex PCR, and its TCRdb copy is limited to in-frame clones, with some not included. Of about 120,000 clones in the sample, around 77% were seen once. Concerning this clone itself: Its cognate antigen is unknown.

CDR3 length: 10 residues. V was shortened by 7 bases and J by 7 bases, with 7 bases between the two germline ends. Germline V gene sequence: CDR1 SGHNT, CDR2 YYREEE (reference sequence). The sequencing sample was made of PBMCs. This sequence was found in a man aged 35-49 years in good health and CMV-seropositive. This chain uses TRBV5-4 with TRBJ2-3; TRBD2 is a possible D gene (5 bases). The CDR3 DNA follows: TGTGCCAGCGGGGAGAATACGCAGTATTTT. This encodes CASGENTQYF.